This TCR beta chain came from a study of shared clonotypes between healthy human individuals. The wider study: CD4 naive and CD4 memory each took three plates per donor, while CD8 naive took two and CD8 memory one.

Profiled with immunoSEQ multiplex PCR; TCRdb holds only in-frame clones, not every one. The sample lists 2 million to 3 million clones, around nine tenths occurring once. For this clone: Its specificity is not known. This CDR3 is also generated by other DNA sequences in the sample.

The germline gives CDR1 SGHRS, CDR2 YFSETQ. This CDR3 has 14 residues. Between the trimmed V and J ends, which lost 1 base and 3 bases, there was a span of 8 bases. Findings and caveats of the study: The sole specimen, blood, was sampled, and tissue repertoires likely differ. Though the depth was large, rarefaction showed that sorted-subset sequencing was incomplete.

The chain recombines TRBV5-1 with TRBJ1-5; TRBD1 might be the D (6 bases). This TCR derives from a young man in good health. The specimen sequenced was naive CD4+ T cells sorted from blood. Subset of the sample: CD45RA+ positively selected. This chain's CDR3 is CASSLSGDNQPQHF. The CDR3 region has the DNA TGCGCCAGCAGCTTGTCAGGGGACAATCAGCCCCAGCATTTT.